A selection of T cell receptor beta chains follows, all from one sample in a study of T cell responses to AZD1222 COVID-19 vaccine. TCRdb's table, derived via immunoSEQ multiplex PCR, lists solely in-frame clones and lacks some. The sample holds 70,000 or so clones, under 90% seen once. The sequences come from peripheral blood, collected 28 days after the second AZD1222 dose. The origin of the receptors is an adult who received the AZD1222 COVID-19 vaccine. CDR3s include the opening cysteine and the closing phenylalanine or tryptophan. A D gene is named only where the DNA matches it firmly. Size tells how often a clone was seen (once, few, many) or the class of an expanded clone, and some rows leave it out.

v_call: TRBV27
d_call: TRBD1
clone_size: NA
j_call: TRBJ2-7
cdr3_nt: TGTGCCAGCAGCCAAAGACAGGGGGGCACCTCTCGGGACGAGCAGTACTTC
cdr3_aa: CASSQRQGGTSRDEQYF

v_call: TRBV10-3
d_call: NA
clone_size: NA
j_call: TRBJ1-2
cdr3_nt: TGTGCCATCAGTGAGTCGGGCGGAAACTATGGCTACACCTTC
cdr3_aa: CAISESGGNYGYTF

v_call: TRBV12-3/TRBV12-4
d_call: NA
clone_size: NA
j_call: TRBJ1-5
cdr3_nt: TGTGCCAGCAGTATGGGACGTAATCAGCCCCAGCATTTT
cdr3_aa: CASSMGRNQPQHF

v_call: TRBV24-1
d_call: TRBD1
clone_size: NA
j_call: TRBJ1-5
cdr3_nt: TGTGCCACCAGTGATCCCTCGACAGGGACTTATAGCAATCAGCCCCAGCATTTT
cdr3_aa: CATSDPSTGTYSNQPQHF

v_call: TRBV4-1
d_call: NA
clone_size: once
j_call: TRBJ1-1
cdr3_nt: TGCGCCAGCACCCCCCATGCGTCGAATCTGAACACTGAAGCTTTCTTT
cdr3_aa: CASTPHASNLNTEAFF

v_call: TRBV5-6
d_call: NA
clone_size: NA
j_call: TRBJ2-7
cdr3_nt: TGTGCCAGCAGCCACCGCTACGAGCAGTACTTC
cdr3_aa: CASSHRYEQYF

v_call: TRBV7-9
d_call: NA
clone_size: NA
j_call: TRBJ1-4
cdr3_nt: TGTGCCAGCAGCTTAGTGGCGGGGAGGGGAGAAAAACTGTTTTTT
cdr3_aa: CASSLVAGRGEKLFF

v_call: TRBV6-5
d_call: TRBD2
clone_size: few
j_call: TRBJ2-1
cdr3_nt: TGTGCCTCGTCGTCGGGACTAGCAGACAATGAGCAGTTCTTC
cdr3_aa: CASSSGLADNEQFF

v_call: TRBV6-5
d_call: TRBD2
clone_size: NA
j_call: TRBJ2-2
cdr3_nt: TGTGCCAGCAGCCCCTTGTCGGGGGGCACCGGGGAGCTGTTTTTT
cdr3_aa: CASSPLSGGTGELFF

v_call: TRBV7-8
d_call: NA
clone_size: NA
j_call: TRBJ2-1
cdr3_nt: TGTGCCAGCAGCCCCAACAGGGAGGATGAGCAGTTCTTC
cdr3_aa: CASSPNREDEQFF

v_call: TRBV3-1/TRBV3-2
d_call: NA
clone_size: NA
j_call: TRBJ2-5
cdr3_nt: TGTGCCAGCAGCCAAGCGCCTCACCCTAGAGAGACCCAGTACTTC
cdr3_aa: CASSQAPHPRETQYF

v_call: TRBV4-2
d_call: NA
clone_size: few
j_call: TRBJ2-2
cdr3_nt: TGTGCCAGCAGCCCAGCGGAGGCGAACACCGGGGAGCTGTTTTTT
cdr3_aa: CASSPAEANTGELFF

v_call: TRBV6-1
d_call: TRBD2
clone_size: NA
j_call: TRBJ2-5
cdr3_nt: TGTGCCAGCAGTGAAGCTGCGGGGGGAGGACAAGAGACCCAGTACTTC
cdr3_aa: CASSEAAGGGQETQYF

v_call: TRBV19
d_call: NA
clone_size: NA
j_call: TRBJ1-1
cdr3_nt: TGTGCCAGTAGTAAGCGGACAGACACTGGGGCTTTCTTT
cdr3_aa: CASSKRTDTGAFF

v_call: TRBV6-6
d_call: NA
clone_size: NA
j_call: TRBJ1-3
cdr3_nt: TGTGCCAGCAGTCAGACAGCAGCCGGCCGTGGAAACACCATATATTTT
cdr3_aa: CASSQTAAGRGNTIYF

v_call: TRBV11-2
d_call: NA
clone_size: NA
j_call: TRBJ1-5
cdr3_nt: TGTGCCAGCAGCTTAGATGCGGGCAATCAGCCCCAGCATTTT
cdr3_aa: CASSLDAGNQPQHF

v_call: TRBV7-9
d_call: NA
clone_size: NA
j_call: TRBJ1-2
cdr3_nt: TGTGCCAGCAGCCCCCCCGGGGGCCGGGATGGCTACACCTTC
cdr3_aa: CASSPPGGRDGYTF

v_call: TRBV5-4
d_call: NA
clone_size: NA
j_call: TRBJ1-1
cdr3_nt: TGTGCCAGCAGTTTGGGAAGGGGAGAAGCTTTCTTT
cdr3_aa: CASSLGRGEAFF

v_call: TRBV18
d_call: TRBD1
clone_size: NA
j_call: TRBJ1-1
cdr3_nt: TGTGCCAGCTCACCAGAACAGGGGGTCTACACTGAAGCTTTCTTT
cdr3_aa: CASSPEQGVYTEAFF

v_call: TRBV10-3
d_call: TRBD2
clone_size: once
j_call: TRBJ2-7
cdr3_nt: TGTGCCATCAGTGCCCCGCTTACAACTAGCGCAAACCCCTACGAGCAGTACTTC
cdr3_aa: CAISAPLTTSANPYEQYF

v_call: TRBV3-1/TRBV3-2
d_call: TRBD2
clone_size: NA
j_call: TRBJ2-4
cdr3_nt: TGTGCCAGCAGCCACCCATCCCGGCGGGGGGGATTAGCCAAAAACATTCAGTACTTC
cdr3_aa: CASSHPSRRGGLAKNIQYF

v_call: TRBV28
d_call: TRBD1
clone_size: NA
j_call: TRBJ1-4
cdr3_nt: TGTGCCAGCAGTCTAGGGGGCGCAACTAATGAAAAACTGTTTTTT
cdr3_aa: CASSLGGATNEKLFF

v_call: TRBV4-1
d_call: NA
clone_size: NA
j_call: TRBJ1-1
cdr3_nt: TGCGCCAGCAGCCAGATCCAGACGAACACTGAAGCTTTCTTT
cdr3_aa: CASSQIQTNTEAFF

v_call: TRBV7-8
d_call: NA
clone_size: NA
j_call: TRBJ1-5
cdr3_nt: TGTGCCAGCAGCTTAGGGTGGCGAAGGACAGAGTATAATCAGCCCCAGCATTTT
cdr3_aa: CASSLGWRRTEYNQPQHF

v_call: TRBV28
d_call: NA
clone_size: NA
j_call: TRBJ2-7
cdr3_nt: TGTGCCAGCAGGCCCGGCAGGGGCTACGAGCAGTACTTC
cdr3_aa: CASRPGRGYEQYF

v_call: TRBV6-5
d_call: NA
clone_size: NA
j_call: TRBJ1-1
cdr3_nt: TGTGCCAGCAGTTACTCGACACAGGTCAACACTGAAGCTTTCTTT
cdr3_aa: CASSYSTQVNTEAFF

v_call: TRBV7-2
d_call: NA
clone_size: NA
j_call: TRBJ1-1
cdr3_nt: TGTGCCAGCAGCTTACATCGGGTCGCTGAAGCTTTCTTT
cdr3_aa: CASSLHRVAEAFF

v_call: TRBV28
d_call: NA
clone_size: NA
j_call: TRBJ1-2
cdr3_nt: TGTGCCAGCAGTTTCGTGCCAGTCAATGGCTACACCTTC
cdr3_aa: CASSFVPVNGYTF

v_call: TRBV7-2
d_call: TRBD1
clone_size: NA
j_call: TRBJ2-1
cdr3_nt: TGTGCCAGCAGCTTAGAAGGACAGGGATACAATGAGCAGTTCTTC
cdr3_aa: CASSLEGQGYNEQFF

v_call: TRBV18
d_call: TRBD1
clone_size: NA
j_call: TRBJ2-7
cdr3_nt: TGTGCCAGCTCACCGAACTGGGGACAGGGAGAAGGCGAGCAGTACTTC
cdr3_aa: CASSPNWGQGEGEQYF

v_call: TRBV6-2/TRBV6-3
d_call: TRBD1
clone_size: few
j_call: TRBJ1-1
cdr3_nt: TGTGCCAGCAGTTACGTGGGGACAGGGGGAAAGGCTTTCTTT
cdr3_aa: CASSYVGTGGKAFF

v_call: TRBV2
d_call: TRBD2
clone_size: NA
j_call: TRBJ2-7
cdr3_nt: TGTGCCAGCAGTTCAGCGGGGCGATCCTACGAGCAGTACTTC
cdr3_aa: CASSSAGRSYEQYF

v_call: TRBV7-8
d_call: TRBD2
clone_size: NA
j_call: TRBJ2-7
cdr3_nt: TGTGCCAGCAGCTTAGTACTAGCGGGGTCTTACGAGCAGTACTTC
cdr3_aa: CASSLVLAGSYEQYF

v_call: TRBV9
d_call: TRBD1
clone_size: NA
j_call: TRBJ1-1
cdr3_nt: TGTGCCAGCGGACAGGGGAACACTGAAGCTTTCTTT
cdr3_aa: CASGQGNTEAFF

v_call: TRBV6-5
d_call: NA
clone_size: NA
j_call: TRBJ1-6
cdr3_nt: TGTGCCAGCAGCGATCGGAATTCACCCCTCCACTTT
cdr3_aa: CASSDRNSPLHF

v_call: TRBV7-2
d_call: NA
clone_size: NA
j_call: TRBJ2-3
cdr3_nt: TGTGCCAGCAGCCTTCATCGGCGGTTTAGCACAGATACGCAGTATTTT
cdr3_aa: CASSLHRRFSTDTQYF

v_call: TRBV7-2
d_call: NA
clone_size: NA
j_call: TRBJ1-5
cdr3_nt: TGTGCCAGCAGCTTAAACCCAGGTAGCAATCAGCCCCAGCATTTT
cdr3_aa: CASSLNPGSNQPQHF

v_call: TRBV5-1
d_call: TRBD2
clone_size: NA
j_call: TRBJ2-1
cdr3_nt: TGCGCCAGCAGCCGGGGACTAGCGGGGGGACCCTACAATGAGCAGTTCTTC
cdr3_aa: CASSRGLAGGPYNEQFF

v_call: TRBV5-5
d_call: TRBD1
clone_size: NA
j_call: TRBJ1-5
cdr3_nt: TGTGCCAGCAGCCTTGGGGGACAGGGATTTTCTCAGCCCCAGCATTTT
cdr3_aa: CASSLGGQGFSQPQHF

v_call: TRBV3-1/TRBV3-2
d_call: NA
clone_size: NA
j_call: TRBJ1-2
cdr3_nt: TGTGCCAGCAGCCCAAGTTTGGCACCTAAGAACTATGGCTACACCTTC
cdr3_aa: CASSPSLAPKNYGYTF

v_call: TRBV6-5
d_call: NA
clone_size: NA
j_call: TRBJ2-5
cdr3_nt: TGTGCCAGCAGTTACCGAGGGCCAGAGACCCAGTACTTC
cdr3_aa: CASSYRGPETQYF

v_call: TRBV7-8
d_call: TRBD1
clone_size: NA
j_call: TRBJ1-1
cdr3_nt: TGTGCCAGCAGCTTTGGGAGGACAGGGTCTTCTACTGAAGCTTTCTTT
cdr3_aa: CASSFGRTGSSTEAFF

v_call: TRBV5-1
d_call: TRBD1
clone_size: NA
j_call: TRBJ2-1
cdr3_nt: TGCGCCAGCAGCCCGGGACAGCCGCACAATGAGCAGTTCTTC
cdr3_aa: CASSPGQPHNEQFF

v_call: TRBV9
d_call: TRBD2
clone_size: NA
j_call: TRBJ2-3
cdr3_nt: TGTGCCAGCAGCGTGCGGGGGGACCGCACAGATACGCAGTATTTT
cdr3_aa: CASSVRGDRTDTQYF

v_call: TRBV19
d_call: TRBD1
clone_size: NA
j_call: TRBJ2-3
cdr3_nt: TGTGCCAGTAGTTTCCTCGACAGGGGTGATACGCAGTATTTT
cdr3_aa: CASSFLDRGDTQYF

v_call: TRBV5-6
d_call: NA
clone_size: NA
j_call: TRBJ2-3
cdr3_nt: TGTGCCAGCAGCCTAGGTAGCACAGATACGCAGTATTTT
cdr3_aa: CASSLGSTDTQYF

v_call: TRBV18
d_call: NA
clone_size: many
j_call: TRBJ2-1
cdr3_nt: TGTGCCAGCTCACCCGCAGAGGGGGGCCGCTTAAATGAGCAGTTCTTC
cdr3_aa: CASSPAEGGRLNEQFF

v_call: TRBV5-1
d_call: TRBD2
clone_size: few
j_call: TRBJ2-3
cdr3_nt: TGCGCCAGCAGCTGGACTAGCGGGCGCACAGATACGCAGTATTTT
cdr3_aa: CASSWTSGRTDTQYF

v_call: TRBV23-1
d_call: NA
clone_size: NA
j_call: TRBJ1-4
cdr3_nt: TGCGCCAGCAGTCAAGTCAGGATCACTAATGAAAAACTGTTTTTT
cdr3_aa: CASSQVRITNEKLFF

v_call: TRBV9
d_call: TRBD1
clone_size: NA
j_call: TRBJ1-4
cdr3_nt: TGTGCCAGCAGCGTAGCTACAGGGGAACTGTTTTTT
cdr3_aa: CASSVATGELFF

v_call: TRBV30
d_call: NA
clone_size: NA
j_call: TRBJ1-6
cdr3_nt: TGTGCCTGGAGTGTAGGGCGCCTAGGGGGCTCCTATAATTCACCCCTCCACTTT
cdr3_aa: CAWSVGRLGGSYNSPLHF

v_call: TRBV29-1
d_call: NA
clone_size: NA
j_call: TRBJ2-1
cdr3_nt: TGCAGCGTTGAGACTAGTTTCCGGGGAGAGCAGTTCTTC
cdr3_aa: CSVETSFRGEQFF

v_call: TRBV2
d_call: TRBD1
clone_size: NA
j_call: TRBJ1-6
cdr3_nt: TGTGCCAGCACCCTGGGACAGGTGGAAAATTCACCCCTCCACTTT
cdr3_aa: CASTLGQVENSPLHF